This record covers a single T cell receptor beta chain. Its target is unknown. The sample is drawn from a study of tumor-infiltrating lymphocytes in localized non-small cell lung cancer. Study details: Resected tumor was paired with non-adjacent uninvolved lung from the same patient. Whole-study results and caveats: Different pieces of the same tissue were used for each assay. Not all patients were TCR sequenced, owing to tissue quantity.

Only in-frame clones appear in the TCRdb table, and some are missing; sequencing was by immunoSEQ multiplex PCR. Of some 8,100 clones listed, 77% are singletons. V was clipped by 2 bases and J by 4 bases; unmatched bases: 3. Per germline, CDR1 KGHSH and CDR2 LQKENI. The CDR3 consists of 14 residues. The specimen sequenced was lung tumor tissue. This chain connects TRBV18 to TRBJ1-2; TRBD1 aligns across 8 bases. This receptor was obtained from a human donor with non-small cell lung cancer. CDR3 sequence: CASSPDRGGYGYTF. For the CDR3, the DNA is TGTGCCAGCTCACCAGACAGGGGTGGCTATGGCTACACCTTC.